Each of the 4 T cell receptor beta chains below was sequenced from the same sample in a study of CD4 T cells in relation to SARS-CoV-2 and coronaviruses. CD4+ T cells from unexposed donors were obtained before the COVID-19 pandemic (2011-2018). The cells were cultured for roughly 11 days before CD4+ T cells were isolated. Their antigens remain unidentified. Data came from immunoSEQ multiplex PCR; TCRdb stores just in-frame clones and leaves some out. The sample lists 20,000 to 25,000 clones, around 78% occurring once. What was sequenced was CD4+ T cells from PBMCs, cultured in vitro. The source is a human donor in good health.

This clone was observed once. CDR3 nucleotides: TGTGCCAGCAGCACCGGGACGGACATCACATTGGAGCAGTTCTTC. This encodes CASSTGTDITLEQFF. This sequence joins TRBV7-6 and TRBJ2-1; D could derive from TRBD1 or TRBD2 (5 bases each). CDR3 length equals 15 residues. The V end was cut by 5 bases, the J end by 10 bases, with 21 bases between. Germline V CDR1 and CDR2: SGHVS, FNYEAQ.

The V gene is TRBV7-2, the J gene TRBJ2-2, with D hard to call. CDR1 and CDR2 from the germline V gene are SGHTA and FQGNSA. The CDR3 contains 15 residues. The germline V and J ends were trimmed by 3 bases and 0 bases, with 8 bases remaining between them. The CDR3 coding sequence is TGTGCCAGCAGCTTGGACCGGCCGAACACCGGGGAGCTGTTTTTT. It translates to CASSLDRPNTGELFF.

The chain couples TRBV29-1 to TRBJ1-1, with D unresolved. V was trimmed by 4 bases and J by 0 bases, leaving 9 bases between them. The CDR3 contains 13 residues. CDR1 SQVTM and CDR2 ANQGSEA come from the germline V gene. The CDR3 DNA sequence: TGCAGCGTTGCCTGGCAGGTGAACACTGAAGCTTTCTTT. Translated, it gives CSVAWQVNTEAFF.

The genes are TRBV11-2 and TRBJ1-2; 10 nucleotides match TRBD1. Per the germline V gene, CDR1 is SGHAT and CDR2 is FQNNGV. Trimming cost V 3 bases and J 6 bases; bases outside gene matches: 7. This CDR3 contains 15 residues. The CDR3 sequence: CASSFRQGARDGYTF. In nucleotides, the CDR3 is TGTGCCAGCAGCTTTAGACAGGGGGCGCGGGATGGCTACACCTTC. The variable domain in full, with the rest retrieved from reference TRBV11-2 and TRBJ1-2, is EAGVAQSPRYKIIEKRQSVAFWCNPISGHATLYWYQQILGQGPKLLIQFQNNGVVDDSQLPKDRFSAERLKGVDSTLKIQPAKLEDSAVYLCASSFRQGARDGYTFGSGTRLTVV.